This TCR beta chain derives from a study of blood T cell repertoires in COVID-19. Clones were read by immunoSEQ multiplex PCR, and TCRdb kept only the in-frame ones, dropping some. This table holds around 290,000 clones, around 87% found once. Germline V gives CDR1 MGHDK, CDR2 SYGVNS. The CDR3 extends over 16 amino acids. V lost 5 bases to trimming and J lost 0 bases, with 14 bases between them. The sequencing input was peripheral blood. This sequence joins TRBV25-1 and TRBJ1-3, with D maybe TRBD1 (5 bases). The TCR was taken from a woman aged 50 to 60 who had recovered from COVID-19. The chain's CDR3 is CASSPRGGISGNTIYF. The CDR3 nucleotides read TGTGCCAGCAGTCCCCGCGGGGGGATCTCTGGAAACACCATATATTTT.